A single sample is the source of the 30 T cell receptor beta chains below, sequenced in a study of T-cell memory formation after mild COVID-19. One entry per CDR3 protein, called by TCRdb with MiXCR from the 5' RACE reads. The data contain some 250,000 distinct CDR3 sequences, around 10% of them singletons. Input material: PBMCs or a T cell subset sorted from them (not recorded which). The receptors originated from a young man who had mild COVID-19 (a few samples of this study predate the infection). Cell type and time point are not known.

This clonotype occurred a few times. The V and J genes are TRBV6-2 or TRBV6-3 and TRBJ2-7, with D possibly TRBD1 on 5 matching bases. CDR1 MNHEY and CDR2 SVGEGT come from the germline V gene. Between the trimmed V and J ends, which lost 4 bases and 2 bases, there was a span of 15 bases. This CDR3 region has 15 residues. CDR3 in DNA: TGTGCCAGCAGTTCCCAGGGTGATTCTCCCTACGAGCAGTACTTC. This gives the protein CASSSQGDSPYEQYF.

This clonotype was observed a few times. This sequence joins TRBV12-3 or TRBV12-4 and TRBJ1-1; no reliable D call. The ends were cut back, 0 bases at V and 7 bases at J, with 9 bases in the middle. The CDR3 contains 13 residues. The CDR3 region is CASSLALSREAFF. The CDR3 coding sequence is TGTGCCAGCAGTTTAGCGCTTAGTCGTGAAGCTTTCTTT.

This clonotype was picked up many times. The chain is built from TRBV5-1 and TRBJ2-5, with TRBD1 matching 9 bases. The V and J ends lost 4 bases and 4 bases, in that order; junction bases with no gene match: 8. The CDR3 contains 15 residues. The V gene's germline CDR1 is SGHRS and CDR2 YFSETQ. DNA of the CDR3: TGCGCCAGCAGCATCTCGACAGGGGGGCTAGAGACCCAGTACTTC. Translating it yields CASSISTGGLETQYF.

The J gene is TRBJ1-6, the V gene TRBV6-1, with D possibly matching TRBD1 (5 bases). From germline, CDR1 is MNHNS and CDR2 SASEGT. There are 14 residues in the CDR3. The V end was cut by 5 bases, the J end by 7 bases, with 12 bases between. This CDR3 reads CASSPGYQNSPLHF. The DNA of the CDR3 is TGTGCCAGCAGTCCAGGGTATCAAAATTCACCCCTCCACTTT.

J is TRBJ2-7 and V is TRBV20-1; D remains unclear. Trimming took 5 bases from V and 2 from J, leaving 13 bases between them. Germline loops: CDR1 DFQATT, CDR2 SNEGSKA (reference sequence). This CDR3 has 13 residues. CDR3 region: CSASPGRTYEQYV. DNA of the CDR3: TGCAGTGCTTCTCCCGGACGGACCTACGAGCAGTACGTC.

In this sample, this clonotype turned up a few times. The chain joins TRBV2 to TRBJ1-2, with TRBD1 matching over 9 bases. CDR3 length: 12 amino acids. Trimming at V came to 6 bases and at J to 7 bases, leaving 3 bases not matched to a gene. Germline CDR1 and CDR2: SNHLY and FYNNEI. The CDR3 sequence is CASRDRGGGYTF. For the CDR3, the DNA is TGTGCCAGCAGGGACAGGGGAGGTGGCTACACCTTC.

The chain employs TRBV5-8 and TRBJ2-1, with TRBD1 matching over 10 bases. There are 14 residues in the CDR3. CDR1 SGHTS and CDR2 YDEGEE come from the germline V gene. The junction had 7 bases not matched to a gene; V was cut back by 4 bases and J by 9 bases. CDR3 sequence reads: CASSPGQGRGEQFF. CDR3 bases: TGTGCCAGCAGCCCGGGACAGGGGAGAGGTGAGCAGTTCTTC. Full variable domain (outside the CDR3, taken from reference TRBV5-8 and TRBJ2-1): EAGVTQSPTHLIKTRGQQATLRCSPISGHTSVYWYQQALGLGLQFLLWYDEGEERNRGNFPPRFSGRQFPNYSSELNVNALELEDSALYLCASSPGQGRGEQFFGPGTRLTVL.

This clonotype showed up just a few times. J is TRBJ2-1 and V is TRBV20-1, with D unresolved. Trimming removed 5 bases from V and 5 bases from J, with 19 bases in between. The CDR3 extends over 15 amino acids. The germline gives CDR1 DFQATT, CDR2 SNEGSKA (reference sequence). DNA for the CDR3: TGCAGTGCTCAAAAAGGACCCCTCGAGGACAATGAGCAGTTCTTC. Translating gives CSAQKGPLEDNEQFF.

In this sample, this clonotype turned up a few times. The J gene is TRBJ2-6, the V gene TRBV5-1; the D is unclear. Trimming pared 3 bases from V and 0 bases from J, leaving 4 bases between. The germline V gene encodes CDR1 SGHRS and CDR2 YFSETQ. The CDR3 is 14 residues long. The CDR3 loop is CASSSRSGANVLTF. The CDR3 nucleotides are TGCGCCAGCAGCTCACGCTCTGGGGCCAACGTCCTGACTTTC.

This clonotype was counted a few times. This chain joins TRBV7-2 and TRBJ1-5, with 9 bases identical to TRBD1. The CDR3 consists of 14 residues. V dropped 5 bases and J dropped 4; count of bases not matched to a gene: 3. Looked up from germline, CDR1 is SGHTA and CDR2 is FQGNSA. The CDR3 loop is CASSKGQGNQPQHF. CDR3 in DNA: TGTGCCAGCAGCAAGGGACAGGGTAATCAGCCCCAGCATTTT.

This clonotype was found a few times. The rearrangement uses TRBV12-3 or TRBV12-4 and TRBJ2-7, with 7 bases that match TRBD1. The CDR3 has 14 residues. J was trimmed by 5 bases and V by 6 bases; bases with no gene match: 10. CDR3 coding DNA: TGTGCCAGCAGCTTGACAGGGCGCACGAACGAGCAGTACTTC. It yields the protein CASSLTGRTNEQYF.

V usage is TRBV20-1 and J usage is TRBJ2-1, with D possibly TRBD2 on 6 matching bases. Trimming removed 2 bases from V and 8 bases from J, with 10 bases in between. The length of the CDR3 is 12 residues. Per the germline V gene, CDR1 is DFQATT and CDR2 is SNEGSKA (reference sequence). The CDR3 reads CSARHGGDEQFF. CDR3 DNA sequence: TGCAGTGCTAGACACGGGGGTGATGAGCAGTTCTTC.

This clonotype has at least ten counts. This sequence joins TRBV7-9 and TRBJ1-1, with D hard to call. The CDR3 sequence is 13 residues long. The V end was cut by 1 base, the J end by 6 bases, with 9 bases between. Per the germline V gene, CDR1 is SEHNR and CDR2 is FQNEAQ (reference sequence). The CDR3 region is CASSLDGGAEAFF. In DNA form, the CDR3 reads TGTGCCAGCAGCTTAGATGGAGGTGCTGAAGCTTTCTTT.

This clonotype was observed a handful of times. The gene calls are TRBV7-2 and TRBJ2-1; perhaps D is TRBD1 or TRBD2 (5 bases each). CDR3 length: 14 amino acids. The ends were cut back, 1 base at V and 9 bases at J, with 13 bases in the middle. CDR1 is SGHTA and CDR2 is FQGNSA in the germline V gene. The CDR3 loop is CASSLGGSWFEQFF. CDR3 coding DNA: TGTGCCAGCAGCTTAGGGGGGTCGTGGTTTGAGCAGTTCTTC.

This clonotype was found a few times. The rearrangement joins TRBV10-3 to TRBJ2-3; 7 nucleotides agree with TRBD2. This CDR3 is 16 amino acids long. Germline-derived CDR1 and CDR2 are ENHRY and SYGVKD. The ends lost 3 bases at V and 6 bases at J; junction bases unmatched: 12. The CDR3 bases are TGTGCCATCAGTGAAGGGAGCGGGGTGGAACCTGATACGCAGTATTTT. This sequence encodes CAISEGSGVEPDTQYF.

This clonotype was detected only a few times. The genes are TRBV6-2 or TRBV6-3 and TRBJ1-5; possibly TRBD1 for D (5 bases). Germline assignment: CDR1 MNHEY and CDR2 SVGEGT. The ends were cut back, 2 bases at V and 3 bases at J, with 11 bases in the middle. The CDR3 contains 15 residues. CDR3 sequence (DNA): TGTGCCAGCAGTTACACCCAGGGACCCAATCAGCCCCAGCATTTT. Translated: CASSYTQGPNQPQHF.

This clonotype showed up just a few times. The chain combines TRBV6-5 with TRBJ1-2; TRBD1 is a possible D gene (5 bases). Germline V gives CDR1 MNHEY, CDR2 SVGAGI. CDR3 length: 14 residues. V was clipped by 0 bases and J by 8 bases, with 13 bases between them. The CDR3 DNA is TGTGCCAGCAGTTACTCGAACACCCAGGGCGGCTACACCTTC. Its protein is CASSYSNTQGGYTF.

This clonotype was found a few times. The gene calls are TRBV5-1 and TRBJ2-2; D tentatively reads TRBD1 or TRBD2 (5 bases each). The CDR3 runs to 13 residues. Trimming removed 3 bases at V and 2 bases at J, with 5 bases between. The germline CDR1 and CDR2 sequences are SGHRS and YFSETQ. The CDR3 region is CASSWDNTGELFF. The CDR3 DNA is TGCGCCAGCAGCTGGGACAACACCGGGGAGCTGTTTTTT.

This clonotype was counted a few times. The rearrangement uses TRBV4-1 and TRBJ1-2; D remains unclear. The CDR3 extends over 15 amino acids. The germline V gene has CDR1 MGHRA and CDR2 YSYEKL. Deletions cut 3 bases from V and 2 bases from J, with 13 bases between. This chain's CDR3 is CASSQITTTNYGYTF. CDR3 DNA: TGCGCCAGCAGCCAGATAACTACCACGAACTATGGCTACACCTTC.

This clonotype has just a few counts. This chain connects TRBV15 to TRBJ1-6, with D possibly being TRBD1 (5 bases). The CDR3 runs to 13 residues. V was clipped by 2 bases and J by 7 bases, with 6 bases between them. Germline V gives CDR1 LNHNV, CDR2 YYDKDF (reference sequence). The DNA of the CDR3 is TGTGCCACCAGCAGATCAGGGAATTCACCCCTCCACTTT. This sequence encodes CATSRSGNSPLHF.

The V gene is TRBV20-1, the J gene TRBJ2-7; weak D call: TRBD1 (6 bases). The CDR3 is made up of 12 amino acids. V was trimmed by 6 bases and J by 3 bases, leaving 12 bases between them. CDR1 and CDR2 (germline): DFQATT, SNEGSKA (reference sequence). The CDR3 sequence: CSAVRDNYEQYF. The CDR3 bases are TGCAGTGCAGTACGGGACAACTACGAGCAGTACTTC.

This chain links TRBV6-1 with TRBJ2-5; D uncertain. The CDR3 totals 14 residues. Between the trimmed V and J ends, which lost 2 bases and 5 bases, there was a span of 12 bases. The germline V gene has CDR1 MNHNS and CDR2 SASEGT. DNA for the CDR3: TGTGCCAGCAGTGAAACGGCTGCTGGGGAGACCCAGTACTTC. This sequence encodes CASSETAAGETQYF.

The sample holds a few counts of this clonotype. The rearrangement joins TRBV18 to TRBJ2-3; tentatively, D is TRBD2 (5 bases). V shed 5 bases and J shed 0 bases, with 12 bases lying between them. CDR3 size: 15 residues. Germline V gives CDR1 KGHSH, CDR2 LQKENI. The CDR3 reads CASSEAGLSTDTQYF. The CDR3, as DNA: TGTGCCAGCTCAGAGGCAGGACTTAGCACAGATACGCAGTATTTT.

Details on this clonotype: It may be a read error: a sequence one base away is much more abundant. CDR3 DNA: TGTGCCAGCAGTTCCACGGGTAGCGGGGGCCTCACCGGGGAGCTGTTTTTT. Amino acids: CASSSTGSGGLTGELFF. The rearrangement links TRBV6-6 to TRBJ2-2; 9 nucleotides align to TRBD2. Trimming removed 4 bases from V and 4 bases from J; junction bases left unmatched: 10. Per germline, CDR1 MNHNY and CDR2 SVGAGI (reference sequence). The CDR3 totals 17 residues.

This clonotype occurred many times. The chain uses TRBV29-1 and TRBJ2-2, with D possibly matching TRBD2 (5 bases). CDR1 SQVTM and CDR2 ANQGSEA come from the germline V gene. With 3 bases removed from V and 4 bases from J, the gap between germline ends came to 9 bases. The CDR3 runs to 13 residues. The CDR3 bases are TGCAGCGTTGATTCGGGGATCACCGGGGAGCTGTTTTTT. Translating it yields CSVDSGITGELFF.

This chain links TRBV12-3 or TRBV12-4 with TRBJ2-3; 9 nucleotides agree with TRBD1. V was clipped by 6 bases and J by 6 bases; unmatched bases: 7. The CDR3 extends over 14 amino acids. The CDR3 loop reads CASSRTGAMDTQYF. In DNA form, the CDR3 reads TGTGCCAGCAGCAGGACAGGGGCTATGGATACGCAGTATTTT.

The chain uses TRBV2 and TRBJ1-1; 7 bases match TRBD1. CDR1 and CDR2 from the germline V gene are SNHLY and FYNNEI. This CDR3 is 14 amino acids long. V lost 6 bases to trimming and J lost 4 bases; unmatched junction nucleotides: 8. The CDR3 is CASRGDRASTEAFF. CDR3 in DNA: TGTGCCAGCAGGGGAGACAGGGCCAGCACTGAAGCTTTCTTT. Supplemented by reference TRBV2 and TRBJ1-1, the full variable domain reads EPEVTQTPSHQVTQMGQEVILRCVPISNHLYFYWYRQILGQKVEFLVSFYNNEISEKSEIFDDQFSVERPDGSNFTLKIRSTKLEDSAMYFCASRGDRASTEAFFGQGTRLTVV.

This clonotype was recorded many times. The chain is built from TRBV29-1 and TRBJ2-3; 10 nucleotides line up with TRBD2. With 4 bases clipped from V and 2 bases from J, the junction kept 3 bases outside the gene matches. CDR3 length equals 14 residues. CDR1 and CDR2 (germline): SQVTM, ANQGSEA. CDR3 DNA sequence: TGCAGCGTTGCTAGCGGGGGCTACACAGATACGCAGTATTTT. Protein sequence: CSVASGGYTDTQYF.

V usage is TRBV5-4 and J usage is TRBJ1-2; D call uncertain. Germline-derived CDR1 and CDR2 are SGHNT and YYREEE (reference sequence). V dropped 5 bases and J dropped 5 bases, with 16 bases sitting between them. The CDR3 contains 14 residues. The CDR3 region has the DNA TGTGCCAGCAGTCTTCCGCTGGTAGGATATGGCTACACCTTC. Its protein product is CASSLPLVGYGYTF.

The V call is TRBV7-2, the J call TRBJ1-6, with D perhaps TRBD1 (5 bases). The V gene's germline CDR1 is SGHTA and CDR2 FQGNSA. The germline V and J ends were trimmed by 2 bases and 10 bases, with 12 bases remaining between them. CDR3 length: 14 amino acids. The DNA of the CDR3 is TGTGCCAGCAGCTTACAGGGAGAGCGATCACCCCTCCACTTT. It encodes CASSLQGERSPLHF.